This T cell receptor (beta chain) was observed in a study of cytomegalovirus exposure and HLA in healthy donors. The study, taken as a whole, reports: CMV antigen specificity of a few CMV-associated chains was confirmed in vitro.

With 60 Vbeta and 13 Jbeta primers, the PCR was carried out. Here immunoSEQ multiplex PCR was the method, and the copy in TCRdb shows in-frame clones only, minus some. This sample's clone table lists 55,000 to 85,000 clones. A note on this clone: Its antigen is still unknown.

V was cut by 1 base and J by 4 bases, with 28 bases left in between. This CDR3 contains 20 residues. Germline V lookup: CDR1 SGHDN, CDR2 FVKESK. The sample was PBMCs. This sequence originates from a female donor in good health and CMV-seropositive. The genes are TRBV14 and TRBJ1-2; D might be TRBD1 (6 bases). This chain's CDR3 is CASSQVPREAGAPILYGYTF. In DNA form, the CDR3 reads TGTGCCAGCAGCCAAGTCCCCCGGGAGGCAGGGGCCCCGATCCTCTATGGCTACACCTTC. The complete variable domain, with remaining parts taken from reference TRBV14 and TRBJ1-2, reads EAGVTQFPSHSVIEKGQTVTLRCDPISGHDNLYWYRRVMGKEIKFLLHFVKESKQDESGMPNNRFLAERTGGTYSTLKVQPAELEDSGVYFCASSQVPREAGAPILYGYTFGSGTRLTVV.